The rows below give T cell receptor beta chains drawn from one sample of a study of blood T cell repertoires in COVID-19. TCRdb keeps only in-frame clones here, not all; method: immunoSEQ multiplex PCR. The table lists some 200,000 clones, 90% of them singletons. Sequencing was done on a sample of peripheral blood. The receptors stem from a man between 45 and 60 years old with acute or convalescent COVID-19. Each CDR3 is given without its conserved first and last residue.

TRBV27,ASSLLGGEETQY
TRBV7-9,ASSLAQGQGAPLH
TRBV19,ASRPYTPRGRGRNQPQH
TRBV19,GTSGGAVTDTQY
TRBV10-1,ASTSRQEINGYT
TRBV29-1,SVVVTGELF
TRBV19,ASSRTETF
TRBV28,ASSPGTGNNSPLH
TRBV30,AWEWRENTIY
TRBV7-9,ASSLAQGNNSPLH
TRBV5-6,ASSLAGRAWNEQF
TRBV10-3,AITESGAEQF
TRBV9,ASSQQIYNSPLH
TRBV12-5,ASGPGRDREHRRPRNEKLF
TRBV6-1,ASSYGQGVGNTIY
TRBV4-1,ASSLQAGYEQY
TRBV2,AAGRGLPYNEQF
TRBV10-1,ASSEITLAGKF
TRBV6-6,ASSSTGNNYQKLF
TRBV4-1,ASSQVPGLAGYEQY
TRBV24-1,ATSDGQSQETQY
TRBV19,ASNRLADVQGTGELF